The 14 T cell receptor beta chains in this list originate from one sample, sequenced in a study of T cell changes during pregnancy in multiple sclerosis. Sequencing used immunoSEQ multiplex PCR; TCRdb keeps in-frame clones, though not all of them. The repertoire has around 86,000 clones, 90% to 95% of them found once; the top ten carry roughly 1%. Sequencing was performed on peripheral blood, taken in the first trimester of pregnancy. These receptors were collected from a female donor with multiple sclerosis, enrolled in a pregnancy study.

This chain uses TRBV6-1 with TRBJ2-3; D possibly corresponds to TRBD1 (5 bases). Trimming left V 2 bases short and J 5 bases short, with 14 bases between. This CDR3 has 15 amino acids. Per the germline V gene, CDR1 is MNHNS and CDR2 is SASEGT. The CDR3, as DNA: TGTGCCAGCAGTGAAAGAGGCCTTAGGGGAGATACGCAGTATTTT. Translated: CASSERGLRGDTQYF.

This chain connects TRBV9 to TRBJ1-5; TRBD1 matches 8 bases. CDR1 and CDR2 from the germline V gene are SGDLS and YYNGEE. After removal of 0 bases from V and 1 base from J, the junction contained 3 bases not matched to a gene. This CDR3 comprises 16 residues. Written as DNA, the CDR3 is TGTGCCAGCAGCGTAGGGACAGGGACGAGCAATCAGCCCCAGCATTTT. Amino acid sequence: CASSVGTGTSNQPQHF.

V and J are TRBV9 and TRBJ2-3, with TRBD2 matching 7 bases. The CDR3 contains 15 residues. V lost 0 bases to trimming and J lost 2 bases; unmatched junction nucleotides: 3. The germline V gene has CDR1 SGDLS and CDR2 YYNGEE. CDR3 protein: CASSVDGGVTDTQYF. In DNA, the CDR3 is TGTGCCAGCAGCGTAGATGGGGGGGTCACAGATACGCAGTATTTT.

The V gene is TRBV5-8, the J gene TRBJ1-2; TRBD1 aligns across 7 bases. Trimming removed 4 bases from V and 3 bases from J; junction bases left unmatched: 9. This CDR3 region has 15 residues. Per the germline V gene, CDR1 is SGHTS and CDR2 is YDEGEE. Here the CDR3 DNA reads TGTGCCAGCAGCCCTGGACAGGAGAAGGACTATGGCTACACCTTC. This sequence encodes CASSPGQEKDYGYTF.

This chain links TRBV6-6 with TRBJ2-7; 12 bases align to TRBD2. V trimming: 4 bases; J trimming: 2 bases; junction bases outside the gene matches: 3. The germline gives CDR1 MNHNY, CDR2 SVGAGI (reference sequence). The CDR3 spans 15 residues. The CDR3 region is CASSSRLAGAYEQYF. CDR3 DNA sequence: TGTGCCAGCAGTTCCAGACTAGCGGGAGCCTACGAGCAGTACTTC.

This chain joins TRBV27 and TRBJ2-1, with TRBD2 identical over 7 bases. Germline CDR1 reads MNHEY; CDR2 reads SMNVEV (reference sequence). Germline trimming cut 7 bases from V and 10 bases from J; bases unmatched to any gene: 7. The CDR3 totals 12 residues. The CDR3 here is CASNTGGSEQFF. CDR3 in DNA: TGTGCCAGCAATACGGGAGGTTCGGAGCAGTTCTTC.

This sequence joins TRBV4-2 and TRBJ2-7; D is possibly TRBD1 (6 bases). CDR3 length equals 19 residues. The ends were cut back, 0 bases at V and 0 bases at J, with 21 bases in the middle. Germline CDR1 is LGHNA and CDR2 is YNFKEQ. The CDR3 region has the DNA TGTGCCAGCAGCCAAGATGGGTTTGAGGGACATCTTATCTCCTACGAGCAGTACTTC. Translated, it gives CASSQDGFEGHLISYEQYF.

The gene calls are TRBV6-5 and TRBJ1-5; tentative D call: TRBD1 (5 bases). The V and J ends lost 6 bases and 2 bases respectively, with 8 bases between them. The CDR3 sequence is 13 residues long. Germline V gene data show CDR1 as MNHEY and CDR2 as SVGAGI. The CDR3 region has the DNA TGTGCCAGCAGGATGACAGGCAATCAGCCCCAGCATTTT. Amino acid sequence: CASRMTGNQPQHF.

The chain links TRBV7-2 to TRBJ2-3; 11 nucleotides agree with TRBD2. Trimming cost V 3 bases and J 2 bases; bases outside gene matches: 4. The germline V gene encodes CDR1 SGHTA and CDR2 FQGNSA. The CDR3 totals 16 residues. The CDR3 protein is CASSFGLAGPTDTQYF. DNA of the CDR3: TGTGCCAGCAGCTTTGGACTAGCGGGCCCCACAGATACGCAGTATTTT.

The DNA for the CDR3 is TGTGCCAGCAGCGTAAGGTTAGGGGGCACAGATACGCAGTATTTT. Protein sequence: CASSVRLGGTDTQYF. The genes are TRBV9 and TRBJ2-3, with D maybe TRBD1 (5 bases). The CDR3 totals 15 residues. V was pared by 1 base and J by 1 base, with 10 bases between. CDR1 and CDR2 from the germline V gene are SGDLS and YYNGEE.

This clone was observed a single time. CDR3 region: CASSLGRVPYNEQFF. The DNA of the CDR3 is TGTGCCAGCAGCTTGGGCAGGGTCCCTTACAATGAGCAGTTCTTC. V and J are TRBV7-9 and TRBJ2-1; weak D call: TRBD1 (5 bases). The CDR3 spans 15 residues. Trimming left V 3 bases short and J 4 bases short, with 13 bases between. Germline assignment: CDR1 SEHNR and CDR2 FQNEAQ (reference sequence).

The rearrangement joins TRBV5-1 to TRBJ1-2, with a weak D call TRBD1 (6 bases). The CDR3 is made up of 11 amino acids. Germline CDR1 is SGHRS and CDR2 is YFSETQ. Trimming removed 4 bases from V and 13 bases from J, with 14 bases in between. The CDR3 bases are TGCGCCAGCAGCCTAACAGGGATCCCCACCTTC. Amino acid sequence: CASSLTGIPTF.

The rearrangement links TRBV11-2 to TRBJ2-7; 7 nucleotides align to TRBD1. Losses at the gene ends were 4 bases for V and 2 bases for J; bases not matched to a gene: 8. CDR3 length: 15 amino acids. Germline CDR1 SGHAT, CDR2 FQNNGV. The CDR3 DNA is TGTGCCAGCAGCTCCTCCGGGACAGCTACCTACGAGCAGTACTTC. Its protein is CASSSSGTATYEQYF.

V is TRBV19 and J is TRBJ2-1; 9 nucleotides align to TRBD2. J was trimmed by 7 bases and V by 6 bases; bases with no gene match: 7. The CDR3 is 14 residues long. CDR1 and CDR2 (germline): LNHDA, SQIVND (reference sequence). The DNA of the CDR3 is TGTGCCAGTAGACGGCGGGAGGGCCAGAATGAGCAGTTCTTC. This sequence encodes CASRRREGQNEQFF. The full variable domain, rest sourced from reference TRBV19 and TRBJ2-1, is DGGITQSPKYLFRKEGQNVTLSCEQNLNHDAMYWYRQDPGQGLRLIYYSQIVNDFQKGDIAEGYSVSREKKESFPLTVTSAQKNPTAFYLCASRRREGQNEQFFGPGTRLTVL.